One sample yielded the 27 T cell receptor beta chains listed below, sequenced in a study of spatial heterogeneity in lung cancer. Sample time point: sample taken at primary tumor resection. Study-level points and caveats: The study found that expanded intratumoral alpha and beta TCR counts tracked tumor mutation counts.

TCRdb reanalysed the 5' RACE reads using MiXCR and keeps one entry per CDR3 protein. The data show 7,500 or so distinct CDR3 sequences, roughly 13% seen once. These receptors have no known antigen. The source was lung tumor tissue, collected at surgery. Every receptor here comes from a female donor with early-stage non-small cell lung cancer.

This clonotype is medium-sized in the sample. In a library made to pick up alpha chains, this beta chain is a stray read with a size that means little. The CDR3 is CASSETSGVAGELFF. DNA of the CDR3: TGCGCCAGCAGCGAGACATCAGGGGTGGCCGGGGAGCTGTTTTTT. This chain links TRBV4-3 with TRBJ2-2; TRBD1 is a possible D gene (6 bases). CDR1 is LGHNA and CDR2 is YSLEER in the germline V gene. The CDR3 sequence is 15 residues long. V was pared by 5 bases and J by 6 bases, with 16 bases between.

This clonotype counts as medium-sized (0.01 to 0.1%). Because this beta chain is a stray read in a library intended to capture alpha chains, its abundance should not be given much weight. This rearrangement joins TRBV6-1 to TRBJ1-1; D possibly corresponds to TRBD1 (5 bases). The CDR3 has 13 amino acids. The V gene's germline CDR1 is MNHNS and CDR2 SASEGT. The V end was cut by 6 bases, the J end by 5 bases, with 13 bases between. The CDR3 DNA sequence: TGTGCCAGCAGCGCGAACGGGGCGACTGAAGCTTTCTTT. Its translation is CASSANGATEAFF.

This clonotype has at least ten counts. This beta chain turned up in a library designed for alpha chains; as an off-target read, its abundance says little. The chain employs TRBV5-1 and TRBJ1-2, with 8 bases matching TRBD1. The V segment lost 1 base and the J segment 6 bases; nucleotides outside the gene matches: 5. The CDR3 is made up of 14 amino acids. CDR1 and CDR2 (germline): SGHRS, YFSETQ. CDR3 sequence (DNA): TGCGCCAGCAGCTTGTTTGGACAGGGCAATGGCTACACCTTC. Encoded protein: CASSLFGQGNGYTF.

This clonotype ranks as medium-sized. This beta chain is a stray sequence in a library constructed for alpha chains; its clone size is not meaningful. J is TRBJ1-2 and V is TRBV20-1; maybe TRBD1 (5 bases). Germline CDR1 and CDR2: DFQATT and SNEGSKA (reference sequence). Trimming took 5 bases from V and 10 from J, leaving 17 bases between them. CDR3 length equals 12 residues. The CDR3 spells CSAPIRGRVYTF. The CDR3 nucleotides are TGCAGTGCTCCAATTAGGGGAAGAGTCTACACCTTC.

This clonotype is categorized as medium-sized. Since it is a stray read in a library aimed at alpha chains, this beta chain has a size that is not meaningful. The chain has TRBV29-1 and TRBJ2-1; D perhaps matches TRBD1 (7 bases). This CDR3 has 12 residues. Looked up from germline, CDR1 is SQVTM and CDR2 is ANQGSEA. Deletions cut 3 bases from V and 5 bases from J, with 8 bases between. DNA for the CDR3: TGCAGCGTTGACAGGGGGGACAATGAGCAGTTCTTC. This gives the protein CSVDRGDNEQFF.

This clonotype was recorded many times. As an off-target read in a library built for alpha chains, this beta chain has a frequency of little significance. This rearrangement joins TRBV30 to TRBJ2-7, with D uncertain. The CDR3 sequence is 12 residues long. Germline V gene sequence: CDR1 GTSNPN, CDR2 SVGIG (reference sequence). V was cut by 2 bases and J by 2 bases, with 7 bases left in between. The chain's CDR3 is CAWSSGTYEQYF. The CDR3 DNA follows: TGTGCCTGGAGTTCCGGAACCTACGAGCAGTACTTC.

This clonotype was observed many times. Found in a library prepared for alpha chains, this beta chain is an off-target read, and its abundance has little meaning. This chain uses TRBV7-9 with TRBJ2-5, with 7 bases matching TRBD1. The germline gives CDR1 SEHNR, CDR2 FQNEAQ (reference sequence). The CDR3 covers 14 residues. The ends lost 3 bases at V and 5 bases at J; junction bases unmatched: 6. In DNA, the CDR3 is TGTGCCAGCAGCTTCCGACAGGGACGGGAGACCCAGTACTTC. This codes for CASSFRQGRETQYF.

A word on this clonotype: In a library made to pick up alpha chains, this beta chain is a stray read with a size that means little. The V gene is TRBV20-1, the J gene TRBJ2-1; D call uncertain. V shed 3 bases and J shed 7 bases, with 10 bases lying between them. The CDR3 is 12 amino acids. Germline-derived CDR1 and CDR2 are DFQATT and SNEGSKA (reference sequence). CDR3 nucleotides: TGCAGTGCTAGCAGGACCCAAAATGAGCAGTTCTTC. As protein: CSASRTQNEQFF.

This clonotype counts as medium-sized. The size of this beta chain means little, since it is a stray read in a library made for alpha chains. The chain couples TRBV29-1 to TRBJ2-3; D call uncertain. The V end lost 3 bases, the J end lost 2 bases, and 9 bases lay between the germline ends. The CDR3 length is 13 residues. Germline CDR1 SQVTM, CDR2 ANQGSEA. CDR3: CSVDGLITDTQYF. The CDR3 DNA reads TGCAGCGTTGACGGCCTTATCACAGATACGCAGTATTTT.

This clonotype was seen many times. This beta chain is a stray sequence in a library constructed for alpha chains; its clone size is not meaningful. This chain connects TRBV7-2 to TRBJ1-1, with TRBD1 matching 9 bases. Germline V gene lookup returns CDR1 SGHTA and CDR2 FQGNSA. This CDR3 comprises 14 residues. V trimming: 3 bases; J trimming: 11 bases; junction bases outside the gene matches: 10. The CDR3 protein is CASSFNTGGSPAFF. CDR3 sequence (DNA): TGTGCCAGCAGCTTTAATACAGGGGGCTCGCCCGCTTTCTTT.

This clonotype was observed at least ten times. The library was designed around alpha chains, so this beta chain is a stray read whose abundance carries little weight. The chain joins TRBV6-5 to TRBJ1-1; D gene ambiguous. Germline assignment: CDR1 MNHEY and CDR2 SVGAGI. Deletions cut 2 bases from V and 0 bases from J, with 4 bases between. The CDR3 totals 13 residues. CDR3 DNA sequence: TGTGCCAGCAGTTACCGCGTGAACACTGAAGCTTTCTTT. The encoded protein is CASSYRVNTEAFF.

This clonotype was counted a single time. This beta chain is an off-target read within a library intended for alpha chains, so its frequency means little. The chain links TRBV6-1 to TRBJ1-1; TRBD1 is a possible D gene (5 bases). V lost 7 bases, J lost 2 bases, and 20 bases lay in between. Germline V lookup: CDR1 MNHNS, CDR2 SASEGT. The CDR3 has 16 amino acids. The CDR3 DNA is TGTGCCAGCAACTTAAACGCAGGGCAGGGCAACACTGAAGCTTTCTTT. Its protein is CASNLNAGQGNTEAFF.

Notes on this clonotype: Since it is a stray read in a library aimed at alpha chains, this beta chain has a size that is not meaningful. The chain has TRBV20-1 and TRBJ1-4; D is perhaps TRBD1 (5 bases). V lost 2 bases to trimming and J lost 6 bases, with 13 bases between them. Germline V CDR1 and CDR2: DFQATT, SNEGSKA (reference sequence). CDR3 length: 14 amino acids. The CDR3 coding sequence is TGCAGTGCTAGACTAAGGGGATGGGATGAAAAACTGTTTTTT. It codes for CSARLRGWDEKLFF.

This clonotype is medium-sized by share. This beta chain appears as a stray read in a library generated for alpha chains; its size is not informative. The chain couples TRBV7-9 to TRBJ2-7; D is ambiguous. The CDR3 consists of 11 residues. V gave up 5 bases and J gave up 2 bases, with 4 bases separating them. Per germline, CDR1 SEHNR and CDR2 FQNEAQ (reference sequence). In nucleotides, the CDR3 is TGTGCCAGCAGCAGCACCTACGAGCAGTACTTC. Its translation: CASSSTYEQYF.

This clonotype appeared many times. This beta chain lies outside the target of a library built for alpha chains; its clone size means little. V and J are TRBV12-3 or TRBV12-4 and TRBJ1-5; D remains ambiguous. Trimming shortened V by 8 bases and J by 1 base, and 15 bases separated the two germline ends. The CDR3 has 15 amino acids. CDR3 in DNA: TGTGCCAGCGGAACGGCAGGAGGGAGCAATCAGCCCCAGCATTTT. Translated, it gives CASGTAGGSNQPQHF.

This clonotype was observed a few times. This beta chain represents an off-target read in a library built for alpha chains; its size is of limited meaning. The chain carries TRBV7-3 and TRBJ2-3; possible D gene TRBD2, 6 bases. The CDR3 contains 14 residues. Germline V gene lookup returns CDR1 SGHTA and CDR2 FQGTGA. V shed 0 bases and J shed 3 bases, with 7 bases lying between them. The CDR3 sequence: CASSLTRGTDTQYF. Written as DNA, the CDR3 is TGTGCCAGCAGCTTAACCCGGGGGACAGATACGCAGTATTTT.

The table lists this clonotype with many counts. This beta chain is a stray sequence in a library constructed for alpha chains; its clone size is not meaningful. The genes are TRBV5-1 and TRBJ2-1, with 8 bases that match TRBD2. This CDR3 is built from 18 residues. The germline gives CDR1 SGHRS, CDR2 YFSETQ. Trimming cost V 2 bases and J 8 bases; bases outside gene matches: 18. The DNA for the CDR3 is TGCGCCAGCAGCTTTAACCCGGGGGGGTCCTTTCGGCTCGATGAGCAGTTCTTC. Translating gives CASSFNPGGSFRLDEQFF.

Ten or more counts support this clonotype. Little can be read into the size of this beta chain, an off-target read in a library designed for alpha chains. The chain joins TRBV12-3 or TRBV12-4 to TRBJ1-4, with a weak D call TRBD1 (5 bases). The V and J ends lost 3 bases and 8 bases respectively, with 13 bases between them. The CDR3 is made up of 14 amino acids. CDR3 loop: CASSFEGAGEKLFF. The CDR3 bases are TGTGCCAGCAGTTTTGAAGGGGCGGGGGAAAAACTGTTTTTT.

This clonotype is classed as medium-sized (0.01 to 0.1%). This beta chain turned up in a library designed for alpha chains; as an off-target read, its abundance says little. The CDR3 is CAISPREIGQPQHF. The CDR3 coding sequence is TGTGCCATCAGCCCCAGGGAAATAGGACAGCCCCAGCATTTT. The chain links TRBV10-3 to TRBJ1-5; D possibly corresponds to TRBD1 (5 bases). Germline V gene data show CDR1 as ENHRY and CDR2 as SYGVKD. This CDR3 is built from 14 residues. Trimming removed 6 bases from V and 7 bases from J, with 16 bases in between.

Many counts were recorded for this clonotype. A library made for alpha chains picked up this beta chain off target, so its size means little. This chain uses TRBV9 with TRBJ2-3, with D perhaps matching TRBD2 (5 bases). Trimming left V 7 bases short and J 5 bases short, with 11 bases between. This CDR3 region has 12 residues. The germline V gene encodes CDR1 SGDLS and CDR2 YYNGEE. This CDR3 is CASGPAGDTQYF. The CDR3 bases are TGTGCCAGCGGGCCTGCGGGAGATACGCAGTATTTT.

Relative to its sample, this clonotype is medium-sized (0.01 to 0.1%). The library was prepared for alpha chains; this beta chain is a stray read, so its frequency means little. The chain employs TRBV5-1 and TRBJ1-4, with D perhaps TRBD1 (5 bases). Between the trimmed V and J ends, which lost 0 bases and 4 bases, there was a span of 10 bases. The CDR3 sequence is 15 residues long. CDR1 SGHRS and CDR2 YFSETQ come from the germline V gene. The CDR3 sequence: CASSLVSQVNEKLFF. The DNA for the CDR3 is TGCGCCAGCAGCTTGGTTTCACAGGTTAATGAAAAACTGTTTTTT.

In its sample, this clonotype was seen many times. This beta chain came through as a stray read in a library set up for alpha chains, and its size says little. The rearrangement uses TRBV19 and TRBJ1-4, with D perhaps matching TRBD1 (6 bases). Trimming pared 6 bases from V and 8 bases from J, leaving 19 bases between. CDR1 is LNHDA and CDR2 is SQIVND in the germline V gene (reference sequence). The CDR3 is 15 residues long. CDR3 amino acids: CASSLTGTSREKLFF. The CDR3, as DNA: TGTGCCAGTAGCCTTACCGGGACAAGCCGAGAAAAACTGTTTTTT.

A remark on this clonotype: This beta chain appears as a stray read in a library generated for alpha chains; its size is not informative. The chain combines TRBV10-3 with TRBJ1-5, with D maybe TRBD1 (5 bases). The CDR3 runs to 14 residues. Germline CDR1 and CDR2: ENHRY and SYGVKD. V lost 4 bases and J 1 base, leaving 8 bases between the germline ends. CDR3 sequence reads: CAISGGESNQPQHF. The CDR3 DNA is TGTGCCATCAGTGGAGGGGAGAGCAATCAGCCCCAGCATTTT.

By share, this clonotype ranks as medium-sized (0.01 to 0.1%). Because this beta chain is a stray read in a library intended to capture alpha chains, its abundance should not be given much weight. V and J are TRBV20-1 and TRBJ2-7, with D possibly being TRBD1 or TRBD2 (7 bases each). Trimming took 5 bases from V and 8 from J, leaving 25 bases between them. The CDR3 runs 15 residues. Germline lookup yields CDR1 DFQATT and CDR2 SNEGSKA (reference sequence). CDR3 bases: TGCAGTGCTGAGGCAGGGGGGGATTCGATAGTGCAGCAGTACTTC. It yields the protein CSAEAGGDSIVQQYF.

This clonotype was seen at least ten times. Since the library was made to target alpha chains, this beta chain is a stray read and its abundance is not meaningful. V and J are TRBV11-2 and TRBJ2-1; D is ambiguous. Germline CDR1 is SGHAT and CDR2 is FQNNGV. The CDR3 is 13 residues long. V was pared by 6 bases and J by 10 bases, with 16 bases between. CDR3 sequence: CASSPQMLGEQFF. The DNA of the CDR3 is TGTGCCAGCAGTCCACAGATGCTTGGCGAGCAGTTCTTC.

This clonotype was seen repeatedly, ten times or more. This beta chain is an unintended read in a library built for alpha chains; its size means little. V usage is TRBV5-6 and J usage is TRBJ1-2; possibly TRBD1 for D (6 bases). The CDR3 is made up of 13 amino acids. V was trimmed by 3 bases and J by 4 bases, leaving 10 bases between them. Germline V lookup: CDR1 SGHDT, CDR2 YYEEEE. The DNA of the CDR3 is TGTGCCAGCAGCTCGGACAGTTTCTATGGCTACACCTTC. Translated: CASSSDSFYGYTF.

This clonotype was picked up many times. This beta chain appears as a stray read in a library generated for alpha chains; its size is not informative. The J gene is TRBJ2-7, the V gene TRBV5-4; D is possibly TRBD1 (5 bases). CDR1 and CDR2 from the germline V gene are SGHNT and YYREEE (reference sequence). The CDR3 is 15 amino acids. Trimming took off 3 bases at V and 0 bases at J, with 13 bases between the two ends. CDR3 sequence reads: CASSYDRRFSYEQYF. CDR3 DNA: TGTGCCAGCAGCTACGACAGACGATTCTCCTACGAGCAGTACTTC.